The TCR beta chain under discussion was sequenced for a study of graft-versus-host responses after intestinal transplantation. General study points: Marrow from the recipient contained GvH clones, some of which had appeared first in ileum or blood.

The sample holds a few counts of this clone. Method: immunoSEQ multiplex PCR; TCRdb's copy keeps in-frame clones and lacks some. The table lists about 19,000 clones, around 38% of them singletons. The CDR3 sequence is 12 residues long. Per the germline V gene, CDR1 is GTSNPN and CDR2 is SVGIG (reference sequence). Trimming removed 0 bases at V and 11 bases at J, with 13 bases between. Sequences were derived from alloreactive CD4+ T cells from a mixed lymphocyte reaction culture, sampled before intestinal transplant. As to subset: CFSE-low proliferating T cells sorted from approximately 6-day pre-transplant mixed lymphocyte reaction (GvH or HvG direction). The chain is built from TRBV30 and TRBJ1-1; D remains unclear. This clonotype was sampled from a human patient who received an intestinal transplant. As DNA, the CDR3 is TGTGCCTGGAGTGTAAGAGGGCCCGGGGCTTTCTTT. It yields the protein CAWSVRGPGAFF. The full variable domain, in which reference TRBV30 and TRBJ1-1 provide the parts outside the CDR3, is SQTIHQWPATLVQPVGSPLSLECTVEGTSNPNLYWYRQAAGRGLQLLFYSVGIGQISSEVPQNLSASRPQDRQFILSSKKLLLSDSGFYLCAWSVRGPGAFFGQGTRLTVV.